A single sample is the source of the 4 T cell receptor beta chains below, sequenced in a study of identical twins. TCRdb passed the 5' RACE reads through MiXCR, listing each CDR3 protein once. The data contain fewer than 250,000 distinct CDR3 sequences, over 8% of them singletons. Sequencing input: memory (CD45RO+) T cells sorted from blood. All receptors derive from a young woman in good health.

This clonotype was observed a handful of times. The V and J genes are TRBV4-1 and TRBJ1-2; unclear D gene. This CDR3 contains 17 residues. Germline-derived CDR1 and CDR2 are MGHRA and YSYEKL. V was trimmed by 0 bases and J by 4 bases, leaving 18 bases between them. Written as DNA, the CDR3 is TGCGCCAGCAGCCAAGAGGAGTCAGTTCGGAACCGCTATGGCTACACCTTC. This encodes CASSQEESVRNRYGYTF.

A few counts support this clonotype. The chain joins TRBV12-3 or TRBV12-4 to TRBJ2-3; 8 bases agree with TRBD2. J was trimmed by 7 bases and V by 6 bases; bases with no gene match: 6. The CDR3 consists of 13 residues. DNA of the CDR3: TGTGCCAGCAGCCCCGGGGGGGCTAATACGCAGTATTTT. It encodes CASSPGGANTQYF.

In this sample, this clonotype turned up a few times. The gene calls are TRBV28 and TRBJ2-7; 12 nucleotides match TRBD2. V lost 1 base, J lost 2 bases, and 6 bases stayed unmatched. From germline, CDR1 is MDHEN and CDR2 SYDVKM. The CDR3 has 17 residues. Here the CDR3 reads CASSLSGLAGRTYEQYF. In DNA form, the CDR3 reads TGTGCCAGCAGTTTATCAGGACTAGCGGGGAGGACCTACGAGCAGTACTTC. The whole variable domain, filled in from reference TRBV28 and TRBJ2-7, reads DVKVTQSSRYLVKRTGEKVFLECVQDMDHENMFWYRQDPGLGLRLIYFSYDVKMKEKGDIPEGYSVSREKKERFSLILESASTNQTSMYLCASSLSGLAGRTYEQYFGPGTRLTVT.

The V gene is TRBV18, the J gene TRBJ2-5; the D gene could be TRBD1 or TRBD2 (5 bases each). V was clipped by 3 bases and J by 5 bases, with 13 bases between them. CDR3 length equals 14 residues. Germline V gene data show CDR1 as KGHSH and CDR2 as LQKENI. The CDR3 loop is CASSPLGTAETQYF. As DNA, the CDR3 is TGTGCCAGCTCACCCTTGGGGACGGCGGAGACCCAGTACTTC.